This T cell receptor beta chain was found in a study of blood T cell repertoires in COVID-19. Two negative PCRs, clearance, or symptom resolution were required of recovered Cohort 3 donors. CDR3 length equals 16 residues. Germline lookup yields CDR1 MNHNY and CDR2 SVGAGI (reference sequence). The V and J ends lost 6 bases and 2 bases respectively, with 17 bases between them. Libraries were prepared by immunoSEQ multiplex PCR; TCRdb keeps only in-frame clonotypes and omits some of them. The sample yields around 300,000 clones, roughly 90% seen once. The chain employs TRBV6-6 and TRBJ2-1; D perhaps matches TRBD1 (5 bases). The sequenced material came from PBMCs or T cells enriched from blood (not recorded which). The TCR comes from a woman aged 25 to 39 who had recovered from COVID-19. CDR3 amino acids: CASSLDGAWAYNEQFF. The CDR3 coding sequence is TGTGCCAGCAGCCTAGATGGGGCGTGGGCCTACAATGAGCAGTTCTTC.